This paragraph reports one T cell receptor beta chain. This entry belongs to a study of blood T cell repertoires in COVID-19. Per the original methods: From reference gene primer amplification, estimates of nucleated cell counts were derived. Assay used: immunoSEQ multiplex PCR; TCRdb lists only in-frame clones, some missing. V, J and clone size are taken as reported in that table, and D and trimming were inferred from the DNA itself. The sample shows over 65,000 clones, 70% to 90% of them seen only once. The CDR3 consists of 16 residues. Trimming took 4 bases from V and 2 from J; bases not matched to a gene: 5. The germline V gene encodes CDR1 SGHVS and CDR2 FNYEAQ.

Source material: peripheral blood. This chain uses TRBV7-6 with TRBJ1-4; 9 bases are a match to TRBD1. This TCR was sampled from a man at least 80 years old with COVID-19, enrolled during active disease. The CDR3 DNA is TGTGCCAGCAGCTCTGGGACAGGGATGACTAATGAAAAACTGTTTTTT. Its protein is CASSSGTGMTNEKLFF.